The 22 T cell receptor beta chains below were found in one sample sequenced in a study of blood T cell repertoires in COVID-19. Some clones are missing from TCRdb's copy, which holds only in-frame ones; the method was immunoSEQ multiplex PCR. This sample yields roughly 70,000 clones, of which 85% to 90% are seen a single time; roughly 5% belongs to the top ten. The sample consisted of peripheral blood. The source of these receptors is a woman in her forties or fifties with active COVID-19.

The rearrangement links TRBV6-5 to TRBJ2-7, with 10 bases identical to TRBD2. Germline V gives CDR1 MNHEY, CDR2 SVGAGI. Germline trimming cut 4 bases from V and 4 bases from J; bases unmatched to any gene: 7. The CDR3 has 15 amino acids. The CDR3 reads CASSSLAGSPYEQYF. The CDR3 nucleotides read TGTGCCAGCAGTTCACTAGCGGGATCTCCTTACGAGCAGTACTTC.

This chain uses TRBV3-1 (or the pseudogene TRBV3-2) with TRBJ2-1, with D perhaps matching TRBD1 (5 bases). Trimming pared 3 bases from V and 2 bases from J, leaving 17 bases between. The length of the CDR3 is 17 residues. Germline CDR1 is LGHDT and CDR2 is YNNKEL (reference sequence). CDR3 amino acids: CASSQAGRGRTYNEQFF. Written as DNA, the CDR3 is TGTGCCAGCAGCCAGGCCGGAAGGGGTCGGACCTACAATGAGCAGTTCTTC.

The V call is TRBV2, the J call TRBJ1-5; possible D gene TRBD1, 5 bases. CDR1 is SNHLY and CDR2 is FYNNEI in the germline V gene. V was pared by 8 bases and J by 2 bases, with 10 bases between. CDR3 length: 13 amino acids. The CDR3 is CASAAGGNQPQHF. DNA for the CDR3: TGTGCCAGCGCGGCGGGGGGCAATCAGCCCCAGCATTTT.

This clone was found once. V gene TRBV6-4 combines with J gene TRBJ2-3; 8 nucleotides match TRBD1. The V and J ends lost 6 bases and 0 bases, in that order; junction bases with no gene match: 5. CDR1 and CDR2 from the germline V gene are MRHNA and SNTAGT. The CDR3 loop spans 15 amino acids. This CDR3 is CASSRQGLSTDTQYF. Written as DNA, the CDR3 is TGTGCCAGCAGCCGACAGGGGTTAAGCACAGATACGCAGTATTTT.

The CDR3 loop reads CASRTAGLRAYEQYF. CDR3 nucleotide sequence: TGTGCCAGCAGAACAGCGGGACTAAGAGCCTACGAGCAGTACTTC. This chain links TRBV11-2 with TRBJ2-7; 7 bases fit TRBD2. This CDR3 has 15 amino acids. Germline CDR1 reads SGHAT; CDR2 reads FQNNGV. J was trimmed by 2 bases and V by 6 bases; bases with no gene match: 10. Full variable domain (remainder filled in from reference TRBV11-2 and TRBJ2-7): EAGVAQSPRYKIIEKRQSVAFWCNPISGHATLYWYQQILGQGPKLLIQFQNNGVVDDSQLPKDRFSAERLKGVDSTLKIQPAKLEDSAVYLCASRTAGLRAYEQYFGPGTRLTVT.

CDR3 residues: CASSLAVGVYEQYF. DNA for the CDR3: TGCGCCAGCAGCTTGGCCGTCGGGGTCTACGAGCAGTACTTC. The chain uses TRBV5-1 and TRBJ2-7; D perhaps matches TRBD2 (5 bases). The CDR3 totals 14 residues. Germline lookup yields CDR1 SGHRS and CDR2 YFSETQ. Trimming shortened V by 0 bases and J by 3 bases, and 10 bases separated the two germline ends. Supplemented by reference TRBV5-1 and TRBJ2-7, the full variable domain reads KAGVTQTPRYLIKTRGQQVTLSCSPISGHRSVSWYQQTPGQGLQFLFEYFSETQRNKGNFPGRFSGRQFSNSRSEMNVSTLELGDSALYLCASSLAVGVYEQYFGPGTRLTVT.

The V and J genes are TRBV2 and TRBJ1-5, with unresolved D. Germline CDR1 reads SNHLY; CDR2 reads FYNNEI. V was pared by 4 bases and J by 1 base, with 5 bases between. The CDR3 consists of 13 residues. The CDR3 loop reads CASSGLSNQPQHF. In nucleotides, the CDR3 is TGTGCCAGCAGTGGTCTGAGCAATCAGCCCCAGCATTTT.

The chain combines TRBV7-9 with TRBJ2-2; D not resolved. Germline loops: CDR1 SEHNR, CDR2 FQNEAQ (reference sequence). The CDR3 is 15 residues long. Trimming cost V 5 bases and J 2 bases, with 12 bases left between them. CDR3 region: CASSVLQQNTGELFF. CDR3 nucleotide sequence: TGTGCCAGCAGCGTTTTACAGCAAAACACCGGGGAGCTGTTTTTT.

J is TRBJ1-5 and V is TRBV19, with a possible D match to TRBD1 (6 bases). In germline, CDR1 is LNHDA, CDR2 SQIVND (reference sequence). The CDR3 length is 15 residues. Trimming removed 0 bases at V and 3 bases at J, with 9 bases between. Written as DNA, the CDR3 is TGTGCCAGTAGTATAGAAACAGGGTTCAATCAGCCCCAGCATTTT. Protein sequence: CASSIETGFNQPQHF.

The CDR3 sequence: CASSQDTGGYEQFF. CDR3 nucleotide sequence: TGCGCCAGCAGCCAAGATACAGGGGGGTATGAGCAGTTCTTC. V usage is TRBV4-1 and J usage is TRBJ2-1, with 8 bases matching TRBD1. Germline V gene sequence: CDR1 MGHRA, CDR2 YSYEKL. V dropped 0 bases and J dropped 8; count of bases not matched to a gene: 3. This CDR3 has 14 amino acids.

This chain connects TRBV28 to TRBJ1-4, with D perhaps matching TRBD1 (5 bases). V dropped 7 bases and J dropped 4 bases, with 10 bases sitting between them. The CDR3 covers 13 residues. The germline gives CDR1 MDHEN, CDR2 SYDVKM. In DNA, the CDR3 is TGTGCCAGCACGGGGGGTGGTAATGAAAAACTGTTTTTT. Encoded protein: CASTGGGNEKLFF.

V gene TRBV30 combines with J gene TRBJ2-1; 8 positions match TRBD2. The J segment lost 6 bases and the V segment lost 2 bases, leaving 6 bases of the junction unmatched. Germline V gene lookup returns CDR1 GTSNPN and CDR2 SVGIG (reference sequence). The CDR3 totals 14 residues. The CDR3 loop is CAWSPGLALNEQFF. For the CDR3, the DNA is TGTGCCTGGAGTCCAGGACTAGCTCTCAATGAGCAGTTCTTC. The full variable domain, in which reference TRBV30 and TRBJ2-1 provide the parts outside the CDR3, is SQTIHQWPATLVQPVGSPLSLECTVEGTSNPNLYWYRQAAGRGLQLLFYSVGIGQISSEVPQNLSASRPQDRQFILSSKKLLLSDSGFYLCAWSPGLALNEQFFGPGTRLTVL.

This clone appeared a single time. The chain links TRBV11-3 to TRBJ2-1; 12 bases fit TRBD2. The CDR3 loop spans 16 amino acids. V lost 4 bases and J lost 4; bases outside the gene matches: 5. Germline V lookup: CDR1 SGHNT, CDR2 YENEEA. In nucleotides, the CDR3 is TGTGCCAGCAGCTCACCCGGACTAGCGGGGTACAATGAGCAGTTCTTC. Translating it yields CASSSPGLAGYNEQFF.

In DNA form, the CDR3 reads TGTGCCAGCAGTCCCAGGGACACCCCTTGGGAGCAGTACTTC. It encodes CASSPRDTPWEQYF. This chain connects TRBV27 to TRBJ2-7, with D maybe TRBD1 (6 bases). Trimming cost V 5 bases and J 7 bases, with 18 bases left between them. Germline loops: CDR1 MNHEY, CDR2 SMNVEV (reference sequence). The CDR3 has 14 residues.

V usage is TRBV28 and J usage is TRBJ1-4, with D tentatively TRBD1 (5 bases). Germline CDR1 and CDR2: MDHEN and SYDVKM. The CDR3 covers 14 residues. V shed 3 bases and J shed 7 bases, with 12 bases lying between them. CDR3 protein: CASSLRGLGEKLFF. The CDR3 region has the DNA TGTGCCAGCAGTTTGCGGGGCCTCGGTGAAAAACTGTTTTTT.

The chain recombines TRBV18 with TRBJ1-4, with 8 bases identical to TRBD1. Germline CDR1 reads KGHSH; CDR2 reads LQKENI. Trimming removed 6 bases from V and 0 bases from J; junction bases left unmatched: 12. This CDR3 has 18 amino acids. The CDR3 coding sequence is TGTGCCAGCTCGGACTGGAGACAGGGGTCCGCAACTAATGAAAAACTGTTTTTT. Protein product: CASSDWRQGSATNEKLFF.

The chain is built from TRBV6-6 and TRBJ2-1; weak D call: TRBD2 (7 bases). The V gene lost 10 bases and the J gene lost 0 bases, with 13 bases spanning the gap. This CDR3 has 14 residues. CDR1 MNHNY and CDR2 SVGAGI come from the germline V gene (reference sequence). CDR3 DNA: TGTGCCACGGGGGGCGGGGGCTCCTACAATGAGCAGTTCTTC. Encoded protein: CATGGGGSYNEQFF.

V and J are TRBV12-3 or TRBV12-4 and TRBJ1-2, with D hard to call. V dropped 7 bases and J dropped 6 bases, with 9 bases sitting between them. This CDR3 has 11 amino acids. CDR3 DNA sequence: TGTGCCAGCACCTCCTATGATGGCTACACCTTC. It codes for CASTSYDGYTF.

The V call is TRBV9, the J call TRBJ2-2; 9 bases are shared with TRBD1. There are 16 residues in the CDR3. V gave up 3 bases and J gave up 4 bases; unmatched junction bases: 7. Germline loops: CDR1 SGDLS, CDR2 YYNGEE. The CDR3 region is CASSGGQGMGTGELFF. In DNA form, the CDR3 reads TGTGCCAGCAGCGGCGGACAGGGGATGGGCACCGGGGAGCTGTTTTTT.

This clone was detected a few times. The chain is built from TRBV7-8 and TRBJ1-6; 9 positions agree with TRBD1. The CDR3 spans 16 residues. The germline V gene has CDR1 SGHVS and CDR2 FQNEAQ. Trimming took 4 bases from V and 10 from J; bases not matched to a gene: 11. In DNA, the CDR3 is TGTGCCAGCAGCTCCCAACCGGGACAGGGCCAATCACCCCTCCACTTT. This encodes CASSSQPGQGQSPLHF.

The chain is built from TRBV6-5 and TRBJ2-7, with 9 bases that match TRBD2. The V gene end was trimmed by 6 bases and the J gene end by 2 bases; junction bases not matched to a gene: 8. CDR3 length equals 15 residues. Germline CDR1 reads MNHEY; CDR2 reads SVGAGI. The chain's CDR3 is CASRGRLAETYEQYF. CDR3 in DNA: TGTGCCAGCAGAGGGAGACTAGCGGAAACCTACGAGCAGTACTTC.

This chain links TRBV21-1 with TRBJ2-7; the table gives TRBD2 as D, unverified against the DNA. TRBV21-1 is tagged as a pseudogene. The CDR3 covers 14 residues. This CDR3 reads CASSKKREGYEQYF. CDR3 DNA: TGTGCCAGCAGCAAAAAGCGGGAGGGTTACGAGCAGTACTTC.